Below, 18 T cell receptor beta chains from the same sample are listed, as sequenced in a study of T cells expressing NK-cell markers. TCRdb re-called the 5' RACE reads, yielding one record per CDR3 amino acid sequence without DNA. This listing includes fewer than 400,000 distinct CDR3 sequences. Sequencing was done on a sample of blood T cells: a sorted CD56 or NKG2C T cell subset, CD4+ or CD8+ T cells, or bulk PBMC T cells (not recorded which). Source of these receptors: a man aged 18-70 years in good health.

This sequence joins TRBV6-1 and TRBJ2-5; without DNA, the TCRdb call of TRBD1 cannot be checked. The length of the CDR3 is 12 residues. Germline CDR1 reads MNHNS; CDR2 reads SASEGT. The CDR3 is CTARGGVETQYF.

The J gene is TRBJ1-2, the V gene TRBV5-1; TCRdb's D gene call, TRBD1, goes unchecked for lack of DNA. Germline-derived CDR1 and CDR2 are SGHRS and YFSETQ. The CDR3 runs to 16 residues. Here the CDR3 reads CASTINAGTGSDGYTF.

This sequence joins TRBV10-3 and TRBJ2-3; as DNA is missing, the TRBD2 call by TCRdb cannot be tested. CDR3 size: 16 residues. The germline V gene has CDR1 ENHRY and CDR2 SYGVKD. The CDR3 loop is CAISDLGLGNTDTQYF.

The V and J genes are TRBV7-9 and TRBJ1-4; TCRdb designates TRBD1, a call that cannot be tested without DNA. Germline lookup yields CDR1 SEHNR and CDR2 FQNEAQ (reference sequence). This CDR3 is built from 16 residues. The CDR3: CASSPGQLSTNEKLFF.

This chain connects TRBV29-1 to TRBJ1-2; checking the TCRdb D call of TRBD1 is not possible without DNA. The V gene's germline CDR1 is SQVTM and CDR2 ANQGSEA. This CDR3 region has 15 residues. CDR3 protein: CSVEDHAGGSYGYTF.

The chain carries TRBV5-1 and TRBJ1-6; absent DNA, TCRdb's TRBD1 call cannot be checked. CDR1 and CDR2 from the germline V gene are SGHRS and YFSETQ. The CDR3 extends over 17 amino acids. CDR3: CASSLPPGQGGNSPLHF.

The chain joins TRBV3-1 to TRBJ2-7. Germline values: CDR1 LGHDT, CDR2 YNNKEL (reference sequence). The length of the CDR3 is 12 residues. The CDR3 loop is CASSHLGYEQYF.

J is TRBJ2-3 and V is TRBV5-1; TCRdb lists TRBD1, though no DNA is available to test this call. The CDR3 is made up of 16 amino acids. Germline V lookup: CDR1 SGHRS, CDR2 YFSETQ. The CDR3 here is CASSFGGPGTTDTQYF.

This chain's CDR3 is CASRPPNRGRGYTF. The chain employs TRBV27 and TRBJ1-2; without DNA, the TCRdb call of TRBD1 cannot be checked. This CDR3 region has 14 residues. From germline, CDR1 is MNHEY and CDR2 SMNVEV (reference sequence).

J is TRBJ2-7 and V is TRBV7-2; the D gene TCRdb calls, TRBD1, cannot be checked with no DNA. From germline, CDR1 is SGHTA and CDR2 FQGNSA. The CDR3 spans 14 residues. This CDR3 is CASSSSGGASQQYF.

This chain's CDR3 is CASSRLGSGGGNEQFF. This chain joins TRBV4-2 and TRBJ2-1; TCRdb names TRBD2, which stays unverified in the absence of DNA. Germline CDR1 reads LGHNA; CDR2 reads YNFKEQ. This CDR3 spans 16 amino acids.

The V call is TRBV30, the J call TRBJ1-2. The CDR3 is 12 residues long. Germline-derived CDR1 and CDR2 are GTSNPN and SVGIG (reference sequence). CDR3 loop: CARGVENYGYTF.

The genes are TRBV19 and TRBJ1-4; TCRdb outputs TRBD1, but without DNA this stays unchecked. Germline CDR1 is LNHDA and CDR2 is SQIVND (reference sequence). The CDR3 totals 13 residues. CDR3 sequence reads: CASSTTGSEKLFF.

The gene calls are TRBV7-8 and TRBJ2-7; the D call from TCRdb, TRBD1, cannot be confirmed without DNA. The CDR3 runs 17 residues. Per germline, CDR1 SGHVS and CDR2 FQNEAQ. This chain's CDR3 is CASTRGFWTGSSYEQYF. Drawing the rest from reference TRBV7-8 and TRBJ2-7, the complete variable domain is GAGVSQSPRYKVAKRGQDVALRCDPISGHVSLFWYQQALGQGPEFLTYFQNEAQLDKSGLPSDRFFAERPEGSVSTLKIQRTQQEDSAVYLCASTRGFWTGSSYEQYFGPGTRLTVT.

The chain is built from TRBV27 and TRBJ2-1; TCRdb's assignment of TRBD2 cannot be checked, as there is no DNA. Germline CDR1 and CDR2: MNHEY and SMNVEV (reference sequence). The CDR3 runs 17 residues. The CDR3 reads CASIRTSGGAFYNEQFF.

CDR3 loop: CASSVGGAYAPLHF. This chain links TRBV9 with TRBJ1-6. Germline V gene data show CDR1 as SGDLS and CDR2 as YYNGEE. The CDR3 contains 14 residues.

This chain joins TRBV12-3 or TRBV12-4 and TRBJ2-4; the D call of TRBD2 rests on TCRdb alone, since no DNA is present to check it. This CDR3 has 14 residues. CDR3 sequence reads: CASKKSRLAGVQYF.

CDR3 protein: CASSQSRASGGFRDEQFF. The chain employs TRBV3-1 and TRBJ2-1; TCRdb picks TRBD2, but there is no DNA to check that call. The germline V gene encodes CDR1 LGHDT and CDR2 YNNKEL (reference sequence). The length of the CDR3 is 18 residues.